This paragraph reports one T cell receptor (beta chain). Only in-frame clones appear in the TCRdb table, and some are missing; sequencing was by immunoSEQ multiplex PCR. The data contain 310,000 or so clones, roughly 90% of them seen just once; the ten biggest clones take up 8% to 9%. This sample stems from a study of blood T cell repertoires in COVID-19. Between the trimmed V and J ends, which lost 2 bases and 6 bases, there was a span of 13 bases. The CDR3 length is 15 residues. CDR1 and CDR2 (germline): SNHLY, FYNNEI. The sequence derives from a woman aged 18-30 years who had recovered from COVID-19. Sequencing input: PBMCs or T cells enriched from blood (not recorded which). The chain uses TRBV2 and TRBJ2-2; D unresolved. The chain's CDR3 is CASSEWLLVAGELFF. The DNA for the CDR3 is TGTGCCAGCAGTGAATGGTTGCTAGTAGCCGGGGAGCTGTTTTTT.